Shown below are 24 T cell receptor beta chains from a single sample sequenced in a study of metastatic and nonmetastatic thyroid tumors. Through MiXCR, TCRdb re-clonotyped the PCR reads. The sample shows tens of thousands of clones, under 15% of them seen only once. Ahead of thyroid surgery, no patient had received treatment of any kind. Sequenced sample: blood. These receptor sequences come from a female donor with papillary thyroid cancer or a benign thyroid nodule (not recorded which). Some clones in this sample may be carry-over from other donors' samples.

This clone appeared many times. The chain is built from TRBV20-1 and TRBJ1-1; weak D call: TRBD1 (5 bases). Trimming removed 6 bases from V and 3 bases from J, with 14 bases in between. Looked up from germline, CDR1 is DFQATT and CDR2 is SNEGSKA (reference sequence). The CDR3 extends over 13 amino acids. The CDR3, as DNA: TGCAGTGCCTACGGGGGAGGGGACACTGAAGCTTTCTTT. Protein sequence: CSAYGGGDTEAFF.

In this sample, this clone turned up many times. V and J are TRBV11-2 and TRBJ2-3, with 7 bases fitting TRBD2. CDR3 length equals 14 residues. CDR1 is SGHAT and CDR2 is FQNNGV in the germline V gene. The ends lost 1 base at V and 5 bases at J; junction bases unmatched: 3. The CDR3 bases are TGTGCCAGCAGCTTAGGAACGGGAGGAGATACGCAGTATTTT. The encoded protein is CASSLGTGGDTQYF. The full variable domain, rest sourced from reference TRBV11-2 and TRBJ2-3, is EAGVAQSPRYKIIEKRQSVAFWCNPISGHATLYWYQQILGQGPKLLIQFQNNGVVDDSQLPKDRFSAERLKGVDSTLKIQPAKLEDSAVYLCASSLGTGGDTQYFGPGTRLTVL.

This clone was counted many times. The rearrangement joins TRBV7-9 to TRBJ2-7; tentative D call: TRBD2 (6 bases). CDR1 SEHNR and CDR2 FQNEAQ come from the germline V gene (reference sequence). Trimming cost V 2 bases and J 2 bases, with 16 bases left between them. The CDR3 contains 16 residues. The chain's CDR3 is CASSLPRGGATYEQYF. CDR3 coding DNA: TGTGCCAGCAGCTTACCCCGTGGCGGGGCCACCTACGAGCAGTACTTC.

There are many counts of this clone. V usage is TRBV5-1 and J usage is TRBJ1-1, with no clear D. V was clipped by 7 bases and J by 3 bases, with 10 bases between them. Germline CDR1 reads SGHRS; CDR2 reads YFSETQ. The CDR3 has 12 amino acids. The CDR3 here is CASGYGDTEAFF. The CDR3, as DNA: TGCGCCAGCGGGTATGGGGACACTGAAGCTTTCTTT.

The table lists this clone with many counts. V is TRBV6-1 and J is TRBJ2-1; D not resolved. V was shortened by 5 bases and J by 7 bases, with 18 bases between the two germline ends. Germline V gene sequence: CDR1 MNHNS, CDR2 SASEGT. The CDR3 loop spans 15 amino acids. The CDR3 DNA follows: TGTGCCAGCAGTATACCCTGGCTCACTGGGAATGAGCAGTTCTTC. It encodes CASSIPWLTGNEQFF.

In regard to this clone: This sequence may be a read error, since a much larger clone differs from it by one base. In nucleotides, the CDR3 is TGTGCCAGCAGCTTGACGACAAGGGAAGAGACCCAGTACTTC. Residues: CASSLTTREETQYF. V and J are TRBV5-5 and TRBJ2-5, with no clear D. The germline V gene encodes CDR1 SGHKS and CDR2 YYEKEE (reference sequence). The V end was cut by 1 base, the J end by 3 bases, with 10 bases between. This CDR3 is 14 amino acids long.

This clone was detected ten times or more. This chain joins TRBV19 and TRBJ1-2; D possibly corresponds to TRBD1 (5 bases). The germline CDR1 and CDR2 sequences are LNHDA and SQIVND (reference sequence). The CDR3 runs 14 residues. The V gene lost 6 bases and the J gene lost 1 base, with 12 bases spanning the gap. CDR3 protein: CASRFTGGNYGYTF. The CDR3 nucleotides read TGTGCCAGTAGATTTACGGGGGGTAACTATGGCTACACCTTC.

J is TRBJ2-7 and V is TRBV11-2; D call uncertain. The germline CDR1 and CDR2 sequences are SGHAT and FQNNGV. Trimming took off 8 bases at V and 1 base at J, with 9 bases between the two ends. The CDR3 length is 12 residues. The DNA of the CDR3 is TGTGCCAGCTCGGCAGGATCCTACGAGCAGTACTTC. It translates to CASSAGSYEQYF.

The sample holds many counts of this clone. J is TRBJ2-1 and V is TRBV5-1, with 10 bases identical to TRBD2. Germline V gene data show CDR1 as SGHRS and CDR2 as YFSETQ. V trimming: 0 bases; J trimming: 7 bases; junction bases outside the gene matches: 7. The CDR3 contains 16 residues. The CDR3 loop reads CASSLGIAGGENEQFF. The CDR3 bases are TGCGCCAGCAGCTTGGGCATAGCGGGAGGCGAGAATGAGCAGTTCTTC.

In its sample, this clone was seen many times. This chain links TRBV20-1 with TRBJ2-5; 8 nucleotides agree with TRBD2. Looked up from germline, CDR1 is DFQATT and CDR2 is SNEGSKA (reference sequence). V lost 0 bases to trimming and J lost 5 bases; unmatched junction nucleotides: 14. This CDR3 region has 17 residues. The CDR3 sequence: CSARDTGTRGGRETQYF. In DNA, the CDR3 is TGCAGTGCTAGAGACACCGGGACTAGAGGGGGGAGGGAGACCCAGTACTTC.

Ten or more counts support this clone. The chain links TRBV18 to TRBJ2-2; TRBD1 is a possible D gene (5 bases). The germline V gene has CDR1 KGHSH and CDR2 LQKENI. V was pared by 3 bases and J by 6 bases, with 11 bases between. CDR3 length equals 14 residues. CDR3 sequence reads: CASSPDLGAGELFF. CDR3 coding DNA: TGTGCCAGCTCACCGGACCTAGGGGCCGGGGAGCTGTTTTTT.

This clone was seen ten or more times. This sequence joins TRBV20-1 and TRBJ2-3; D is possibly TRBD2 (6 bases). Per germline, CDR1 DFQATT and CDR2 SNEGSKA (reference sequence). CDR3 length: 14 amino acids. V was clipped by 0 bases and J by 4 bases, with 11 bases between them. The CDR3 coding sequence is TGCAGTGCTAGAGAGGGCGGGATTTCAGATACGCAGTATTTT. It codes for CSAREGGISDTQYF.

By frequency in the sample, this clone is medium-sized (0.01 to 0.1%). The rearrangement joins TRBV30 to TRBJ1-1; tentative D call: TRBD1 (5 bases). In germline, CDR1 is GTSNPN, CDR2 SVGIG (reference sequence). Trimming cost V 1 base and J 3 bases, with 9 bases left between them. CDR3 length equals 13 residues. CDR3 region: CAWSATGDTEAFF. The CDR3 region has the DNA TGTGCCTGGAGTGCTACAGGAGACACTGAAGCTTTCTTT.

Ten or more counts support this clone. The chain carries TRBV7-3 and TRBJ2-3, with D tentatively TRBD2 (5 bases). From germline, CDR1 is SGHTA and CDR2 FQGTGA. This CDR3 contains 13 residues. V lost 1 base and J 6 bases, leaving 8 bases between the germline ends. The CDR3 loop reads CASSLSGLDTQYF. The CDR3 DNA sequence: TGTGCCAGCAGCTTAAGCGGGCTGGATACGCAGTATTTT.

This clone showed up just a few times. V usage is TRBV28 and J usage is TRBJ2-7, with D uncertain. Trimming cost V 4 bases and J 10 bases, with 11 bases left between them. The germline V gene encodes CDR1 MDHEN and CDR2 SYDVKM. This CDR3 comprises 11 residues. CDR3 loop: CASSSLGHQYF. CDR3 DNA sequence: TGTGCCAGCAGTTCTTTAGGGCATCAGTACTTC.

This clone was observed a handful of times. The chain employs TRBV6-4 and TRBJ2-3; the D call may be TRBD1 or TRBD2 (5 bases each). Trimming left V 2 bases short and J 5 bases short, with 8 bases between. This CDR3 has 13 residues. The germline gives CDR1 MRHNA, CDR2 SNTAGT. In DNA, the CDR3 is TGTGCCAGCAGTGACGAGGGGCAAGATACGCAGTATTTT. It specifies CASSDEGQDTQYF.

This clone was detected many times. The chain uses TRBV27 and TRBJ2-7; 10 nucleotides align to TRBD2. Trimming cost V 1 base and J 6 bases; bases outside gene matches: 12. The V gene's germline CDR1 is MNHEY and CDR2 SMNVEV (reference sequence). The CDR3 totals 17 residues. The CDR3 reads CASSLYPGSGRGSEQYF. As DNA, the CDR3 is TGTGCCAGCAGTTTATACCCCGGGAGCGGGAGGGGGTCCGAGCAGTACTTC.

This clone was seen ten or more times. The chain joins TRBV9 to TRBJ1-2; 7 bases map to TRBD1. Germline V gene data show CDR1 as SGDLS and CDR2 as YYNGEE. The CDR3 length is 16 residues. V trimming: 4 bases; J trimming: 4 bases; junction bases outside the gene matches: 13. This CDR3 is CASSPNTVTGLYGYTF. CDR3 sequence (DNA): TGTGCCAGCAGCCCAAACACCGTGACAGGGCTCTATGGCTACACCTTC. Supplemented by reference TRBV9 and TRBJ1-2, the full variable domain reads DSGVTQTPKHLITATGQRVTLRCSPRSGDLSVYWYQQSLDQGLQFLIQYYNGEERAKGNILERFSAQQFPDLHSELNLSSLELGDSALYFCASSPNTVTGLYGYTFGSGTRLTVV.

Only a few counts were recorded for this clone. The V gene is TRBV20-1, the J gene TRBJ1-1, with 11 nucleotides matching TRBD1. From germline, CDR1 is DFQATT and CDR2 SNEGSKA (reference sequence). This CDR3 region has 15 residues. Trimming took 6 bases from V and 0 from J; bases not matched to a gene: 6. The DNA for the CDR3 is TGCAGTGCAAGTGGACAGGGGGCATTGAACACTGAAGCTTTCTTT. Protein sequence: CSASGQGALNTEAFF.

A few counts support this clone. The J gene is TRBJ1-2, the V gene TRBV12-3 or TRBV12-4; TRBD1 is a possible D gene (6 bases). This CDR3 region has 16 residues. Trimming removed 5 bases from V and 9 bases from J, with 25 bases in between. The CDR3 region has the DNA TGTGCCAGCAGTGGGTGGAAAAGGGACACCCAACGCCGCTACACCTTC. This translates into CASSGWKRDTQRRYTF.

By frequency in the sample, this clone is medium-sized. The rearrangement uses TRBV6-1 and TRBJ1-1; D is ambiguous. Trimming removed 6 bases at V and 10 bases at J, with 21 bases between. This CDR3 spans 14 amino acids. Germline lookup yields CDR1 MNHNS and CDR2 SASEGT. In DNA form, the CDR3 reads TGTGCCAGCAGGGCCGAAGGCAGCCCCGTTGGAGCTTTCTTT. Amino acid sequence: CASRAEGSPVGAFF.

This clone has ten or more counts. The chain links TRBV6-1 to TRBJ2-4; 10 bases agree with TRBD1. V gave up 6 bases and J gave up 5 bases; unmatched junction bases: 4. Germline values: CDR1 MNHNS, CDR2 SASEGT. This CDR3 contains 14 residues. In DNA, the CDR3 is TGTGCCAGCAGACACGACAGGGGGCAAAACATTCAGTACTTC. Translation gives CASRHDRGQNIQYF.

The table lists this clone with many counts. The genes are TRBV11-3 and TRBJ2-1; TRBD2 matches at 11 bases. The trim removed 4 bases at V and 1 base at J, leaving 3 bases unmatched. Germline values: CDR1 SGHNT, CDR2 YENEEA. The CDR3 loop spans 16 amino acids. CDR3 region: CASSSTSGSSYNEQFF. The DNA for the CDR3 is TGTGCCAGCAGCTCAACTAGCGGGAGTTCCTACAATGAGCAGTTCTTC.

At least ten counts were recorded for this clone. The chain couples TRBV27 to TRBJ2-2; perhaps TRBD2 as D (5 bases). The ends were cut back, 5 bases at V and 9 bases at J, with 10 bases in the middle. Germline CDR1 MNHEY, CDR2 SMNVEV (reference sequence). This CDR3 has 12 amino acids. For the CDR3, the DNA is TGTGCCAGCAGTCCGTGGACTCGGGAGCTGTTTTTT. Its protein product is CASSPWTRELFF.